This TCR beta chain was identified during a study of shared clonotypes between healthy human individuals. Regarding the study as a whole: Only blood samples were collected, and tissue repertoires likely differ.

A single count supports this clone. Its matching antigen is unknown. Naive CD8 populations comprised CD45RO-negative cells positively selected for CCR7, excluding terminally differentiated effector memory CD45RA+ cells. All the donors were Caucasian adults who lived in Nashville, Tennessee. Deep was the level used in running the assay. Sorted-subset replicate PCR reactions were performed with around 200 ng DNA, corresponding to roughly 27,000 T cell genomes. Using immunoSEQ multiplex PCR, the repertoire was profiled, and TCRdb retains in-frame clones only, with some absent. The data contain some 1,900,000 clones, about 95% of them seen just once; the ten biggest clones take up more than 0.95%. Deletions cut 4 bases from V and 5 bases from J, with 9 bases between. This CDR3 comprises 12 residues. Germline-derived CDR1 and CDR2 are SGHNT and YYREEE (reference sequence).

The receptor was isolated from a man aged 18 to 30 in good health. Sequenced material: naive CD8+ T cells sorted from blood. The chain employs TRBV5-4 and TRBJ1-1; D gene uncertain. CDR3 region: CASSRTETEAFF. Written as DNA, the CDR3 is TGTGCCAGCAGCCGAACCGAAACTGAAGCTTTCTTT.